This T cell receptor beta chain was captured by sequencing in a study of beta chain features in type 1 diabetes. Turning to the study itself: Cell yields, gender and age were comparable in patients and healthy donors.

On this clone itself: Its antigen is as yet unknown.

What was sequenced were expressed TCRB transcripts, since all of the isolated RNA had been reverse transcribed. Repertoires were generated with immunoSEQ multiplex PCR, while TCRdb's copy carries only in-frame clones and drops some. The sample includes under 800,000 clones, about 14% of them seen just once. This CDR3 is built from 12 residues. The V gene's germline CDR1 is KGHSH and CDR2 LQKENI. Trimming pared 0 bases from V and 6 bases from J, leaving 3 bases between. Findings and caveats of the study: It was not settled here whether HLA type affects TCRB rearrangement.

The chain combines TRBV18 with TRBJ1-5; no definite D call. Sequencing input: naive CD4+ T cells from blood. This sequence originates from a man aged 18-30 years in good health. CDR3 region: CASSPPFQPQHF. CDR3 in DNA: TGTGCCAGCTCACCACCCTTTCAGCCCCAGCATTTT.